One and the same sample provided the 30 T cell receptor beta chains below, sequenced in a study of T cells in Graves' hyperthyroidism and ophthalmopathy. RNA transcripts were the template for amplifying TCR beta CDR3 regions. First-round RT-PCR of the TCR CDR3 relied on the HTBI primer set. A single record per CDR3 protein comes from TCRdb applying MiXCR to the multiplex PCR reads. Among 400,000 to 550,000 distinct CDR3 sequences listed, 14% were seen once. Sequencing used blood. All receptors come from a woman aged 18-29 years with Graves' hyperthyroidism.

The gene calls are TRBV29-1 and TRBJ2-5; D is ambiguous. V was shortened by 4 bases and J by 2 bases, with 14 bases between the two germline ends. From germline, CDR1 is SQVTM and CDR2 ANQGSEA. This CDR3 is 14 amino acids long. The CDR3 DNA is TGCAGCGTTGTTAGAGCAGATCGACAAGAGACCCAGTACTTC. Protein product: CSVVRADRQETQYF.

This clonotype has a count of ten or more. The genes are TRBV6-1 and TRBJ2-7; 8 bases fit TRBD2. CDR3 size: 14 residues. Germline values: CDR1 MNHNS, CDR2 SASEGT. After removal of 8 bases from V and 1 base from J, the junction contained 7 bases not matched to a gene. CDR3 loop: CASSTGGGSYEQYF. Written as DNA, the CDR3 is TGTGCCAGCTCAACGGGAGGGGGATCCTACGAGCAGTACTTC.

This clonotype was picked up many times. This chain links TRBV19 with TRBJ1-1; D remains unclear. Germline V gene data show CDR1 as LNHDA and CDR2 as SQIVND (reference sequence). Trimming took off 7 bases at V and 3 bases at J, with 12 bases between the two ends. This CDR3 comprises 13 residues. Here the CDR3 reads CASILVGDTEAFF. CDR3 coding DNA: TGTGCCAGTATCCTGGTGGGAGACACTGAAGCTTTCTTT.

This clonotype was recorded at least ten times. CDR3 protein: CASSLRGNLAYEQYF. In DNA, the CDR3 is TGTGCCAGCAGTTTAAGGGGGAATTTGGCCTACGAGCAGTACTTC. This chain links TRBV28 with TRBJ2-7; D possibly corresponds to TRBD1 (6 bases). The V gene's germline CDR1 is MDHEN and CDR2 SYDVKM. V was trimmed by 2 bases and J by 2 bases, leaving 13 bases between them. This CDR3 has 15 residues.

This clonotype was seen at least ten times. The V gene is TRBV2, the J gene TRBJ1-2; weak D call: TRBD1 (6 bases). Germline V gene lookup returns CDR1 SNHLY and CDR2 FYNNEI. The CDR3 totals 14 residues. V was cut by 5 bases and J by 1 base, with 11 bases left in between. CDR3 nucleotides: TGTGCCAGCAGTCGCGGGACACATAACTATGGCTACACCTTC. Protein sequence: CASSRGTHNYGYTF.

J is TRBJ2-3 and V is TRBV12-3 or TRBV12-4; weak D call: TRBD1 (6 bases). The CDR3 sequence is 14 residues long. Trimming pared 8 bases from V and 4 bases from J, leaving 16 bases between. This CDR3 reads CASAFEGVSDTQYF. The CDR3 region has the DNA TGTGCCAGCGCATTCGAGGGGGTATCAGATACGCAGTATTTT.

The sample holds many counts of this clonotype. CDR3 residues: CASSDGTVGAYEQYF. For the CDR3, the DNA is TGTGCCAGCAGTGACGGTACAGTGGGCGCCTACGAGCAGTACTTC. The genes are TRBV6-1 and TRBJ2-7; D call uncertain. V lost 3 bases and J lost 2, with 14 bases in between. CDR3 length: 15 residues. The germline V gene encodes CDR1 MNHNS and CDR2 SASEGT.

This clonotype was counted many times. The chain links TRBV18 to TRBJ2-5, with no clear D. Between the trimmed V and J ends, which lost 3 bases and 7 bases, there was a span of 12 bases. This CDR3 is 13 amino acids long. From germline, CDR1 is KGHSH and CDR2 LQKENI. DNA of the CDR3: TGTGCCAGCTCACCCAGCGACCCGGGGACCCAGTACTTC. As protein: CASSPSDPGTQYF.

This clonotype was detected many times. The chain has TRBV27 and TRBJ2-7, with 11 nucleotides matching TRBD1. This CDR3 has 15 residues. CDR1 and CDR2 (germline): MNHEY, SMNVEV (reference sequence). Trimming cost V 4 bases and J 7 bases; bases outside gene matches: 9. The CDR3 region has the DNA TGTGCCAGCAGTTCCCGACCGGGACAGGGGGGTGAGCAGTACTTC. As protein: CASSSRPGQGGEQYF.

In its sample, this clonotype was seen many times. J is TRBJ1-5 and V is TRBV7-8, with TRBD1 as a possible D gene (5 bases). Germline loops: CDR1 SGHVS, CDR2 FQNEAQ. The CDR3 runs 17 residues. Trimming took 0 bases from V and 3 from J, leaving 15 bases between them. CDR3: CASSLAGGGVNNQPQHF. CDR3 coding DNA: TGTGCCAGCAGCTTAGCAGGTGGAGGGGTAAACAATCAGCCCCAGCATTTT.

Comment on this clonotype: A much more abundant neighbour one base away suggests this may be a read error. This CDR3 is missing its conserved last phenylalanine or tryptophan, likely due to a read error. V gene TRBV12-5 combines with J gene TRBJ1-5; D call uncertain. The CDR3 sequence is 13 residues long. Germline CDR1 reads LGHNT; CDR2 reads FRNRAP. With 6 bases removed from V and 7 bases from J, the gap between germline ends came to 13 bases. The CDR3: CASGGVGRQPQHL. In DNA, the CDR3 is TGTGCTAGTGGCGGCGTCGGTCGACAGCCCCAGCATCTT.

This clonotype came up a few times. The CDR3 sequence is CASSVDWYVGPTYNEQFF. The CDR3 DNA follows: TGTGCCAGCAGCGTAGATTGGTATGTGGGACCCACCTACAATGAGCAGTTCTTC. The J gene is TRBJ2-1, the V gene TRBV9, with D perhaps TRBD1 or TRBD2 (5 bases each). V shed 0 bases and J shed 2 bases, with 18 bases lying between them. Per germline, CDR1 SGDLS and CDR2 YYNGEE. This CDR3 region has 18 residues. Looking up the rest from reference TRBV9 and TRBJ2-1 gives the full variable domain: DSGVTQTPKHLITATGQRVTLRCSPRSGDLSVYWYQQSLDQGLQFLIQYYNGEERAKGNILERFSAQQFPDLHSELNLSSLELGDSALYFCASSVDWYVGPTYNEQFFGPGTRLTVL.

The V and J genes are TRBV10-3 and TRBJ2-3; 13 bases match TRBD2. The CDR3 extends over 17 amino acids. V gave up 4 bases and J gave up 4 bases; unmatched junction bases: 8. Germline lookup yields CDR1 ENHRY and CDR2 SYGVKD. CDR3 sequence reads: CAISGTSGSRWADTQYF. The CDR3 nucleotides are TGTGCCATCAGTGGGACTAGCGGGAGTCGTTGGGCAGATACGCAGTATTTT.

V gene TRBV20-1 combines with J gene TRBJ1-2; the D is unclear. Germline V gene data show CDR1 as DFQATT and CDR2 as SNEGSKA (reference sequence). Trimming removed 3 bases from V and 3 bases from J, with 14 bases in between. The CDR3 loop spans 14 amino acids. The DNA of the CDR3 is TGCAGTGCTAGTCCAGTGGGTCTGGACTATGGCTACACCTTC. It encodes CSASPVGLDYGYTF.

Ten or more counts support this clonotype. This sequence joins TRBV28 and TRBJ2-1; 8 nucleotides match TRBD1. The CDR3 extends over 14 amino acids. Germline values: CDR1 MDHEN, CDR2 SYDVKM. V lost 3 bases and J lost 6; bases outside the gene matches: 4. The CDR3 coding sequence is TGTGCCAGCAGTTTGGACAGGGTCCTCAATGAGCAGTTCTTC. Its translation: CASSLDRVLNEQFF.

V usage is TRBV5-4 and J usage is TRBJ1-1; D remains ambiguous. From germline, CDR1 is SGHNT and CDR2 YYREEE (reference sequence). The CDR3 is made up of 15 amino acids. The V gene lost 4 bases and the J gene lost 2 bases, with 15 bases spanning the gap. DNA of the CDR3: TGTGCCAGCAGCCAAGGACTCTCCCTTAACACTGAAGCTTTCTTT. Amino acid sequence: CASSQGLSLNTEAFF.

This clonotype was recorded at least ten times. The chain recombines TRBV18 with TRBJ2-7; D is undetermined. Germline CDR1 is KGHSH and CDR2 is LQKENI. The CDR3 loop spans 13 amino acids. Trimming shortened V by 5 bases and J by 7 bases, and 15 bases separated the two germline ends. CDR3 DNA: TGTGCCAGCTCAATCGACCTCATGAGAGAGCAGTACGTC. The encoded protein is CASSIDLMREQYV.

This clonotype was recorded a few times. The J gene is TRBJ1-4, the V gene TRBV20-1; D is undetermined. Germline V gene sequence: CDR1 DFQATT, CDR2 SNEGSKA (reference sequence). The CDR3 is 13 amino acids. V was cut by 4 bases and J by 5 bases, with 11 bases left in between. CDR3 region: CSANSGVNEKLFF. The CDR3 nucleotides are TGCAGTGCTAACAGTGGAGTAAATGAAAAACTGTTTTTT.

A word on this clonotype: One base away lies a much larger clone, so this may be a sequencing read error. The J gene is TRBJ1-2, the V gene TRBV20-1, with 8 bases lining up with TRBD1. Germline CDR1 DFQATT, CDR2 SNEGSKA (reference sequence). The CDR3 spans 15 residues. CDR3 loop: CSARNRGGHNYSYTF. The CDR3 nucleotides read TGCAGTGCTAGAAACAGGGGGGGACATAACTATAGCTACACCTTC.

The chain links TRBV5-1 to TRBJ1-3; 9 bases map to TRBD1. V lost 4 bases to trimming and J lost 4 bases; unmatched junction nucleotides: 6. The germline gives CDR1 SGHRS, CDR2 YFSETQ. The CDR3 is 15 residues long. CDR3 sequence reads: CASSVQGAGGNTIYF. The CDR3, as DNA: TGCGCCAGCAGCGTACAGGGGGCAGGGGGAAACACCATATATTTT.

This clonotype was observed at least ten times. The chain links TRBV19 to TRBJ1-6; D might be TRBD1 (5 bases). Per germline, CDR1 LNHDA and CDR2 SQIVND (reference sequence). The CDR3 contains 15 residues. With 0 bases removed from V and 8 bases from J, the gap between germline ends came to 11 bases. The chain's CDR3 is CASSIDRASDSPLHF. The CDR3 DNA is TGTGCCAGTAGTATAGACAGGGCGTCGGATTCACCCCTCCACTTT.

This clonotype was seen only a few times. V usage is TRBV15 and J usage is TRBJ2-7, with D hard to call. Germline V gene sequence: CDR1 LNHNV, CDR2 YYDKDF (reference sequence). With 3 bases removed from V and 0 bases from J, the gap between germline ends came to 12 bases. The CDR3 has 15 residues. Here the CDR3 DNA reads TGTGCCACCAGCAGGACACCAGGCCCCTCCTACGAGCAGTACGTC. It translates to CATSRTPGPSYEQYV.

There are many counts of this clonotype. V and J are TRBV6-1 and TRBJ1-5; 8 nucleotides agree with TRBD1. CDR1 is MNHNS and CDR2 is SASEGT in the germline V gene. The CDR3 is made up of 16 amino acids. V lost 6 bases and J lost 4; bases outside the gene matches: 11. This CDR3 is CASSRSGTGSNQPQHF. The CDR3 nucleotides are TGTGCCAGCAGCCGCAGCGGGACAGGATCTAATCAGCCCCAGCATTTT.

This clonotype was seen at least ten times. The gene calls are TRBV11-2 and TRBJ2-1, with D possibly being TRBD2 (6 bases). The length of the CDR3 is 16 residues. The V end was cut by 4 bases, the J end by 3 bases, with 16 bases between. CDR1 and CDR2 from the germline V gene are SGHAT and FQNNGV. The CDR3 DNA is TGTGCCAGCAGCTCCATTAGCGGAGGATACTACAATGAGCAGTTCTTC. This codes for CASSSISGGYYNEQFF. Based on the CDR3 plus reference TRBV11-2 and TRBJ2-1, the full variable domain is EAGVAQSPRYKIIEKRQSVAFWCNPISGHATLYWYQQILGQGPKLLIQFQNNGVVDDSQLPKDRFSAERLKGVDSTLKIQPAKLEDSAVYLCASSSISGGYYNEQFFGPGTRLTVL.

This clonotype showed up many times. The chain has TRBV19 and TRBJ1-1, with TRBD1 identical over 9 bases. The CDR3 has 15 residues. V shed 5 bases, J shed 5 bases, and the junction held 9 bases outside the gene matches. CDR1 and CDR2 (germline): LNHDA, SQIVND (reference sequence). DNA for the CDR3: TGTGCCAGTAGTGACTCGGGACAGGGAACGACTGAAGCTTTCTTT. Protein sequence: CASSDSGQGTTEAFF. The full variable domain, its missing parts supplied by reference TRBV19 and TRBJ1-1, is DGGITQSPKYLFRKEGQNVTLSCEQNLNHDAMYWYRQDPGQGLRLIYYSQIVNDFQKGDIAEGYSVSREKKESFPLTVTSAQKNPTAFYLCASSDSGQGTTEAFFGQGTRLTVV.

This clonotype was detected many times. The chain uses TRBV20-1 and TRBJ2-1, with D perhaps assigned TRBD1 or TRBD2 (5 bases each). The ends were cut back, 1 base at V and 4 bases at J, with 20 bases in the middle. Per the germline V gene, CDR1 is DFQATT and CDR2 is SNEGSKA (reference sequence). The CDR3 spans 17 residues. CDR3 nucleotide sequence: TGCAGTGCTAGAGGGACACTGGGGGTTGAGGGATACAATGAGCAGTTCTTC. This gives the protein CSARGTLGVEGYNEQFF.

This clonotype appeared many times. This chain joins TRBV29-1 and TRBJ2-3; unclear D gene. Germline V gives CDR1 SQVTM, CDR2 ANQGSEA. V dropped 5 bases and J dropped 4 bases, with 16 bases sitting between them. The CDR3 contains 14 residues. The CDR3 sequence: CSVLWTVPSDTQYF. CDR3 sequence (DNA): TGCAGCGTTTTATGGACGGTACCTTCAGATACGCAGTATTTT.

This clonotype was seen repeatedly, ten times or more. V usage is TRBV12-5 and J usage is TRBJ2-2; 13 bases align to TRBD2. The CDR3 contains 19 residues. V shed 1 base and J 5 bases; nucleotides not matched to a gene: 10. Per germline, CDR1 LGHNT and CDR2 FRNRAP. CDR3 amino acids: CASGLGLAGGPGETGELFF. CDR3 nucleotide sequence: TGTGCTAGTGGTTTGGGACTAGCGGGAGGCCCCGGGGAGACCGGGGAGCTGTTTTTT.

This clonotype was seen just once. The J gene is TRBJ2-5, the V gene TRBV4-1, with D tentatively TRBD1 (5 bases). V lost 0 bases, J lost 3 bases, and 11 bases lay in between. This CDR3 spans 15 amino acids. CDR1 and CDR2 from the germline V gene are MGHRA and YSYEKL. CDR3 sequence: CASSQDRDWEETQYF. In nucleotides, the CDR3 is TGCGCCAGCAGCCAAGACAGGGATTGGGAAGAGACCCAGTACTTC.

This clonotype came up many times. The V and J genes are TRBV7-9 and TRBJ2-7; 7 nucleotides agree with TRBD1. The length of the CDR3 is 15 residues. Germline V CDR1 and CDR2: SEHNR, FQNEAQ (reference sequence). The V segment lost 2 bases and the J segment 4 bases; nucleotides outside the gene matches: 8. The CDR3 coding sequence is TGTGCCAGCAGCTTACGAGGGGGCACAGGGTACGAGCAGTACTTC. This gives the protein CASSLRGGTGYEQYF.